The 11 T cell receptor beta chains below all came from one sample that was sequenced in a study of shared clonotypes between healthy human individuals. The repertoire was sequenced with immunoSEQ multiplex PCR; TCRdb's copy has only in-frame clones and lacks some. The sample yields approximately 2.3 million clones, more than 85% seen once. Specimen: naive CD4+ T cells from PBMCs. Subset described: CD45RA+ positively selected. The receptors were sampled from a man younger than 30 in good health. Some clones in this sample may be carry-over from other donors' samples.

This chain connects TRBV5-4 to TRBJ2-7; tentative D call: TRBD2 (7 bases). The length of the CDR3 is 16 residues. Trimming stripped 4 bases from V and 2 bases from J, with 19 bases between. The germline gives CDR1 SGHNT, CDR2 YYREEE (reference sequence). In DNA, the CDR3 is TGTGCCAGCAGCATGGCGGGGGACTGGACAGCCTACGAGCAGTACTTC. As protein: CASSMAGDWTAYEQYF.

The chain links TRBV5-1 to TRBJ2-1; D gene ambiguous. Trimming shortened V by 4 bases and J by 7 bases, and 6 bases separated the two germline ends. The CDR3 is made up of 11 amino acids. The germline gives CDR1 SGHRS, CDR2 YFSETQ. Here the CDR3 DNA reads TGCGCCAGCAGCCCGCATAATGAGCAGTTCTTC. The encoded protein is CASSPHNEQFF.

The chain uses TRBV4-3 and TRBJ2-2; TRBD2 matches 9 bases. Per germline, CDR1 LGHNA and CDR2 YSLEER. The trim removed 0 bases at V and 6 bases at J, leaving 2 bases unmatched. CDR3 length equals 15 residues. CDR3 sequence (DNA): TGCGCCAGCAGCCAAGAAGCGGGAGGAGCCGGGGAGCTGTTTTTT. Translated: CASSQEAGGAGELFF.

The chain combines TRBV5-1 with TRBJ2-3; the D gene is possibly TRBD2 (6 bases). The V gene lost 4 bases and the J gene lost 3 bases, with 15 bases spanning the gap. Germline V lookup: CDR1 SGHRS, CDR2 YFSETQ. This CDR3 comprises 15 residues. CDR3 protein: CASSIRLVGTDTQYF. In DNA, the CDR3 is TGCGCCAGCAGCATTAGACTAGTAGGTACAGATACGCAGTATTTT.

This chain links TRBV5-4 with TRBJ2-5; a possible D gene is TRBD1 (5 bases). The V gene's germline CDR1 is SGHNT and CDR2 YYREEE (reference sequence). Trimming removed 3 bases at V and 4 bases at J, with 16 bases between. CDR3 length: 15 amino acids. CDR3 bases: TGTGCCAGCAGCTCCGACCCTGGGGCAGGAGAGACCCAGTACTTC. Translated: CASSSDPGAGETQYF.

The chain carries TRBV6-5 and TRBJ2-5; 7 bases match TRBD2. The germline gives CDR1 MNHEY, CDR2 SVGAGI. The CDR3 has 13 amino acids. V dropped 7 bases and J dropped 5; count of bases not matched to a gene: 7. The CDR3 loop reads CASNRGSWETQYF. CDR3 sequence (DNA): TGTGCCAGCAACCGCGGGAGTTGGGAGACCCAGTACTTC.

The chain is built from TRBV28 and TRBJ2-3, with a possible D match to TRBD2 (5 bases). This CDR3 is built from 16 residues. Germline CDR1 and CDR2: MDHEN and SYDVKM. The ends were cut back, 2 bases at V and 1 base at J, with 13 bases in the middle. The CDR3 reads CASSLGGSRGTDTQYF. For the CDR3, the DNA is TGTGCCAGCAGTTTAGGAGGTTCGCGGGGCACAGATACGCAGTATTTT.

This sequence joins TRBV2 and TRBJ1-5; D uncertain. Germline CDR1 and CDR2: SNHLY and FYNNEI. The V end lost 6 bases, the J end lost 5 bases, and 11 bases lay between the germline ends. The CDR3 runs to 13 residues. CDR3 DNA sequence: TGTGCCAGCAGCAGAGGGAACGATCAGCCCCAGCATTTT. This encodes CASSRGNDQPQHF. Supplemented by reference TRBV2 and TRBJ1-5, the full variable domain reads EPEVTQTPSHQVTQMGQEVILRCVPISNHLYFYWYRQILGQKVEFLVSFYNNEISEKSEIFDDQFSVERPDGSNFTLKIRSTKLEDSAMYFCASSRGNDQPQHFGDGTRLSIL.

This sequence joins TRBV25-1 and TRBJ2-3; D remains ambiguous. CDR1 and CDR2 from the germline V gene are MGHDK and SYGVNS. V was pared by 2 bases and J by 1 base, with 10 bases between. The CDR3 consists of 15 residues. The CDR3 nucleotides read TGTGCCAGCAGTGAAATACTTACTGGCACAGATACGCAGTATTTT. As protein: CASSEILTGTDTQYF.

This chain joins TRBV6-5 and TRBJ2-5; D is unresolved. V gave up 5 bases and J gave up 2 bases, with 12 bases separating them. Germline V gene lookup returns CDR1 MNHEY and CDR2 SVGAGI. There are 14 residues in the CDR3. The CDR3, as DNA: TGTGCCAGCAGTAACCGACACGAACAAGAGACCCAGTACTTC. Translation: CASSNRHEQETQYF.

The chain couples TRBV18 to TRBJ2-6, with D unresolved. Deletions cut 4 bases from V and 4 bases from J, with 8 bases between. Germline V gene sequence: CDR1 KGHSH, CDR2 LQKENI. The CDR3 extends over 14 amino acids. DNA of the CDR3: TGTGCCAGCTCACAAGGGATCGGGGCCAACGTCCTGACTTTC. Its protein product is CASSQGIGANVLTF.